This TCR beta chain derives from a study of cytomegalovirus exposure and HLA in healthy donors (dated by TCRdb to about 2017). As for the study more broadly: In an earlier analysis of under 600 of the donors, 250 to 350 Gb of sequence data and 100 million or so unique TCR beta sequences from 150 million to 200 million T cells were reported. An early release that covered about 600 HLA-typed donors contained approximately 290 gigabases of sequencing data and around 85 million unique TCR sequences. Of the roughly 400 genotyped donors, approximately 83% fell in the genetic ancestry cluster associated with self-reported Caucasian donors. The study aimed to test whether signatures of past pathogen exposure could be identified by cataloging public T cell receptors. The T cell repertoires of 666 subjects were profiled by immunosequencing and related to cytomegalovirus serostatus. Along with the approximately 650-subject first cohort, a separate validation cohort of around 110 different subjects was used. High-throughput TCR immunosequencing, statistical association of individual TCRs with disease status, and machine learning were combined to predict cytomegalovirus infection status. A later analysis re-analyzed previously published TCR beta repertoires from 650 to 800 donors and added high-resolution HLA genotyping to study TCR occurrence patterns. The later analysis used no new phenotypic data to find candidate immune exposures, relying instead on TCR beta sequences and their occurrence across donors. To decide whether each TCR beta V gene segment behaved as functional or pseudogenic, an earlier analysis of 587 of the donors relied on high-throughput TCR beta sequencing. Alongside the repertoire data, information on donor age, sex, ethnicity and CMV serostatus was compiled. In a later genetic analysis, genome-wide SNP genotypes for about 65% of the 666 donors were used, and that subset was treated as a discovery cohort. All discovery cohort repertoires had been generated using a single sequencing platform. Both class I and class II loci were covered by HLA typing, at four-digit resolution. The number of donors typed differed by locus, with 629-630 for A, B, C, DRB1 and DQB1, 522 for DQA1, over 600 for DPA1, and over 400 for DPB1. Roughly five DR-DQ haplotypes were handled as single units for association and clustering, since linkage in the cohort was strong. Across approximately 400 genotyped donors of the cohort, an average of roughly 230,000 unique TCR beta nucleotide sequences per donor were sequenced, and around 20% of those sequences were non-productive.

To note about this clone: No antigen is known for it. Within one base of it there is no much larger clone, and no base qualities were kept.

From the cysteine through the phenylalanine, the CDR3 covers 14 amino acids. The read is trimmed to its CDR3 DNA, 42 bases read in frame from base 1. After removal of 3 bases from V and 5 bases from J, the junction retains 5 bases not matched to a gene. CDR1 and CDR2 are drawn from the germline V gene: SQVTM, ANQGSEA. Receptor libraries were prepared by the immunoSEQ multiplex PCR assay. For the multiplex PCR, a mixture combining 60 forward primers for TCR Vbeta segments and 13 reverse primers for TCR Jbeta segments was used. The CDR3 region of rearranged TCR beta genes was amplified from genomic DNA by a multiplex PCR assay. On the Illumina HiSeq System, the amplified TCR beta libraries were sequenced as 87-base-pair reads. The source study handled its data this way. Across the 670 or so repertoires, a later analysis counted roughly 77 million unique TCR beta chains, 8.5 million to 12 million of which were shared by at least two donors. Raw reads were error-corrected and collapsed into unique sequences with a nearest-neighbor algorithm that merged closely related sequences to remove PCR and sequencing errors. To assign V, D and J gene segments, CDR3 sequences were aligned to IMGT reference sequences. For a sequence to be retained, at least a six-nucleotide match to both a V gene segment and a J gene segment was required. A rearrangement was called productive if the CDR3 had no stop codons and remained in frame with V and J, and every other rearrangement was called non-productive. Following IMGT convention, CDR3 was defined as the stretch from the second conserved V-encoded cysteine up to the conserved J-encoded phenylalanine. The earlier analysis of 587 of the donors excluded sequences that lacked an unambiguous match to a single V gene segment. In an earlier analysis of around 590 of the donors, a V segment was called functional when productive rearrangements were above 56.7%, and segregating when the standard deviation between donors exceeded 5%. To diagnose cytomegalovirus status from the catalog of TCR beta chain sequences, a statistical classification framework was built. V and J gene assignment, in a later analysis, came from comparing TCR nucleotide sequences with IMGT/GENE-DB human TR gene sequences. A later analysis assigned CDR3 sequences and most-parsimonious VDJ recombination scenarios with the TCRdist pipeline. In a later analysis, every TCR beta chain was defined by the combination of its CDR3 amino acid sequence and its V-gene family, and reads without a unique V-gene family were dropped. A later analysis removed 500 to 600 highly shared, low-generation-probability nucleotide sequences to deal with suspected cross-contamination and a sequencing artifact. In a later analysis, a clonal expansion index was calculated for each public chain from normalized within-repertoire ranks of inferred template counts. In a later analysis, generation probabilities were computed using a VDJ recombination model fitted to out-of-frame rearrangements, and the results were checked against IGoR. A later analysis scored TCR-TCR, TCR-HLA and TCR-CMV co-occurrence with hypergeometric tests, applying a repertoire-size bias correction to TCR pairs. To estimate false discovery rates, a later analysis permuted the HLA or CMV assignments 20 times. In a later analysis, co-occurring TCRs were grouped using DBSCAN, and TCRdist sequence similarity was added for clustering within HLA-allele-positive subsets. Repertoires with fewer than 30,000 or more than 120,000 public chains were left out of co-occurrence clustering, as were about five repertoires with anomalous nucleotide sharing. TCRdb carries this immuneACCESS record with in-frame sequences only. Its versions omit some clonotypes, under half of them owing to an unresolved V gene in the studies checked, with the rest unexplained. Clone size and the V and J calls come from that table; the DNA yielded D and trimming. This sample comprises approximately 150,000 clones, 75% to 80% of them detected only once. The ten largest make up 0.94% of the sample.

On the study overall, not on this receptor specifically: In both the original and validation cohorts, the classifier was reported to diagnose cytomegalovirus status with high specificity and sensitivity. The cohort was sequenced for TCR beta chains only, and without alpha or paired-chain data the features that could be detected were limited. In a later analysis, HLA-associated TCR beta chains were found to be more clonally expanded and to have lower generation probabilities than equally common non-associated chains. Three of the identified cytomegalovirus-associated TCR beta chains were confirmed in vitro to be specific for cytomegalovirus antigens. The only immune exposure information available for the cohort was CMV serostatus. In the study, 150 to 200 TCR beta chains were listed as associated with cytomegalovirus. Broadly in line with IMGT annotations, most TCR beta V segments showed up in productive rearrangements about 87% or about 30% of the time in an earlier analysis of 450 to 750 of the donors. When HLA alleles, especially DR and DQ, strongly co-occurred, TCR associations were difficult to assign to individual alleles. Most TCR sequences were observed very rarely across donors, whereas some public TCRs were present in many individuals. According to a later genetic analysis, donors in an Asian-associated ancestry cluster had fewer N-insertions in productive TCRs than the roughly 670-donor mean. A later analysis associated some 17,000 TCR beta sequences with specific HLA alleles at a false discovery rate of 0.05. Correlated functional status among segregating V segments might reflect linkage disequilibrium, but an unknown experimental factor could not be ruled out. A further reported finding was that TCR beta sequences accurately predicted the HLA-A and HLA-B alleles for most subjects in the first cohort. The presence/absence analyses assumed that sequencing depth was roughly uniform across donors, and that assumption may not be true. Because counts were too low, roughly 16 rarely observed V segments, including chromosome 9 orphons, were excluded from the earlier analysis of around 640 of the donors. According to a later analysis, parvovirus B19, influenza, CMV and Epstein-Barr virus appeared linked to several top co-occurrence clusters. Some IMGT-functional V segments, including TRBV6-2 and TRBV6-3, could not be told apart with the 87-base-pair reads, so those segments were excluded. In a later analysis, TCR association rates were found to vary across HLA loci, with the most associated TCRs seen for DRB1 alleles and the fewest for HLA-C alleles. The authors suggested that the approach could potentially be generalized to other disease states and immunological phenotypes. V-gene and J-gene trimming of TCR beta chains was associated with a missense DCLRE1C variant in a later genetic analysis, and the association was replicated in an independent cohort. A group of highly shared sequence variants was considered likely to be a technical artifact of the sequencing pipeline. Because HLA typing was unavailable for some donors at each locus, only the typed subset was used in association tests. A later analysis found that most CMV-associated TCR beta chains appeared HLA-restricted, with HLA associations seemingly driven largely by CMV exposure.

In total, 500 to 700 healthy bone marrow donors made up the cohort. At the time of sampling, every cohort member was nominally healthy, though immune exposures that went unrecorded were likely present. The donor was CMV seronegative and was included in the group of several hundred seronegative cohort members. Every donor gave a peripheral blood sample, and the peripheral blood mononuclear cells from that sample were used for TCR beta sequencing. Genomic DNA was extracted from the blood cell samples with the Qiagen DNeasy Blood Extraction Kit. Here the chain combines TRBV29-1 and TRBJ2-3, and TRBD2 aligns with 10 junction nucleotides. The receptor comes from a woman aged 55-69 years in good health and CMV-seronegative. Sequencing was done on a sample of PBMCs. The nucleotide sequence reads as follows: TGCAGCGTTGACCCAAGACTAGCGGGAGATACGCAGTATTTT. It specifies CSVDPRLAGDTQYF.